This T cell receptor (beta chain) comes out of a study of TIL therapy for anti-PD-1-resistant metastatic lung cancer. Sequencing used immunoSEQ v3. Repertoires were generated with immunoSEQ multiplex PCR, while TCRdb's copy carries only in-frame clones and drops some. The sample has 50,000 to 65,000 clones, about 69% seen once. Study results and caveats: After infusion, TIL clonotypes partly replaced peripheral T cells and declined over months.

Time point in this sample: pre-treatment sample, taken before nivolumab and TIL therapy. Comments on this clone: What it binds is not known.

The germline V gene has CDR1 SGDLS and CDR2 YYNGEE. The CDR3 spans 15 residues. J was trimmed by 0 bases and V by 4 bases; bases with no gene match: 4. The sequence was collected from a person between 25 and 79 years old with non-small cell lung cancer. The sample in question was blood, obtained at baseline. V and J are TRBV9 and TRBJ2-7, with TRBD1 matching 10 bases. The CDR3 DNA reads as TGTGCCAGCAGCTCTGGGACAGGGGACTCCTACGAGCAGTACTTC. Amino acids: CASSSGTGDSYEQYF.